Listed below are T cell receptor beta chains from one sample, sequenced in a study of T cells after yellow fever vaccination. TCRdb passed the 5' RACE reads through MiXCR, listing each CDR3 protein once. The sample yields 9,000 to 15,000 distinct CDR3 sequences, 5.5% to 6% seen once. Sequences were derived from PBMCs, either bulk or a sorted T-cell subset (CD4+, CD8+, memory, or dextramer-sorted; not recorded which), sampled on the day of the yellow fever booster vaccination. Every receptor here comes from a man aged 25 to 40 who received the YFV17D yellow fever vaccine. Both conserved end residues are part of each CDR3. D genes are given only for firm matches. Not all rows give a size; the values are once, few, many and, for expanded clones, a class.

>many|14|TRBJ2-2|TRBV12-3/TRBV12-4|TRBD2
TGTGCCAGCAGTTTAAGCGGGAGGACCGGGGAGCTGTTTTTT
CASSLSGRTGELFF
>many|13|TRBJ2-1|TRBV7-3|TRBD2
TGTGCCAGCAGCGCCGGGACTAGCGGGGAACAGTTCTTC
CASSAGTSGEQFF
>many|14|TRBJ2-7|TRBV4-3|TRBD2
TGCGCCAGCAGCCCCCTAGCGGGAGGCCACGAGCAGTACTTC
CASSPLAGGHEQYF
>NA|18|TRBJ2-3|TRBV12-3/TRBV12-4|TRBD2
TGTACCCGCAGTTTAAGGGCTCGACTAGCGGGAGGCACAGATACGCAGTATTTT
CTRSLRARLAGGTDTQYF
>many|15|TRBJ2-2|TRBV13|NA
TGTGCCAGCAGCTTAGGGGCAGATAACACCGGGGAGCTGTTTTTT
CASSLGADNTGELFF
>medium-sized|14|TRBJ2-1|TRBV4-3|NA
TGCGCCAGCAGCCAAGGGGGAACTTATAATGAGCAGTTCTTC
CASSQGGTYNEQFF
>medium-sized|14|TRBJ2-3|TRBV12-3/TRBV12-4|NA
TGTGCCAGCAGGAAGGCTACTAGCACAGATACGCAGTATTTT
CASRKATSTDTQYF
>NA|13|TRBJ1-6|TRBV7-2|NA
TGTGCCAGCAGCCGCCCTGCGGGTTCACCCCTCCACTTT
CASSRPAGSPLHF
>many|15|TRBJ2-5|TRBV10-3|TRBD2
TGTGCCATCAAATCGACTAGCGGGGATCAAGAGACCCAGTACTTC
CAIKSTSGDQETQYF
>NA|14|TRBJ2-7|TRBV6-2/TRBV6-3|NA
TGTGCCAGCAGCCCCCGGGGGTCCACCTACGAGCAGTACTTC
CASSPRGSTYEQYF
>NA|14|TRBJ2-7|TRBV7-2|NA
TGTGCCAGCAGCGCCCGGATTGCCCCCTACGAGCAGTACTTC
CASSARIAPYEQYF
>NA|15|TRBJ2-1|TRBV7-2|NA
TGTGCCAGCAGCTTAGATGCGTTGGGGGCTGGTGAGCAGTTCTTC
CASSLDALGAGEQFF
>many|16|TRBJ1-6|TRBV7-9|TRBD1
TGTGCCAGCAGCCTGGGACAGGGCTCCTATAATTCACCCCTCCACTTT
CASSLGQGSYNSPLHF
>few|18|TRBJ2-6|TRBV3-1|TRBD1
TGTGCCACCAGCATCCAAGGACAGGTAGAGCTCGGGGCCAACGTCCTGACTTTC
CATSIQGQVELGANVLTF
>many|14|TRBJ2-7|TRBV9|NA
TGTGCCAGCAGCGTAGATCAGGGACCCTACGAGCAGTACTTC
CASSVDQGPYEQYF
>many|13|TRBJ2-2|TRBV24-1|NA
TGTGCCACCCAAAGGTCGGCCCCCGGGGAGCTGTTTTTT
CATQRSAPGELFF
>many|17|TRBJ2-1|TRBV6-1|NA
TGTGCCAGCAGTAAGGCTGAAGCGCGAGCACTCTACAATGAGCAGTTCTTC
CASSKAEARALYNEQFF
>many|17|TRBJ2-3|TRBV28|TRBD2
TGTGCCAGCAGTCGAAGAATAAGACTAGCGGTCACAGATACGCAGTATTTT
CASSRRIRLAVTDTQYF
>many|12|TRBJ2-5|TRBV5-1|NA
TGCGCCAGCAATAGTCAGGGAGAGACCCAGTACTTC
CASNSQGETQYF
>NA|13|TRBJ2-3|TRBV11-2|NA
TGTGCCAGCAGCCCGGGGTTCACAGATACGCAGTATTTT
CASSPGFTDTQYF
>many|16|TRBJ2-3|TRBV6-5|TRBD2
TGTGCCAGCAGTTACCCCCCAGCGGGAGCAACGGATACGCAGTATTTT
CASSYPPAGATDTQYF
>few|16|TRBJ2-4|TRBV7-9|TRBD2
TGTGCCATCGGCCCTCTGGGGGGGGATTCCAAAAACATTCAGTACTTC
CAIGPLGGDSKNIQYF
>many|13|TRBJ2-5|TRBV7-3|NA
TGTGCCAGCAGCTCACAGGGTGTAGAGACCCAGTACTTC
CASSSQGVETQYF
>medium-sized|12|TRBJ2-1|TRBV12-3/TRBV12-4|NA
TGTGCCAGCAGGCCGTCCGGGACTTGGCAGTTCTTC
CASRPSGTWQFF
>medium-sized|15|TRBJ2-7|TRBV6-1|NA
TGTGCCAGCAGTGTCTCGGGACCGACGACCTACGAGCAGTACTTC
CASSVSGPTTYEQYF
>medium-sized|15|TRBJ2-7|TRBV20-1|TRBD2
TGCAGTGCTAGAGAATATACTAGCGGGAGGTACGAGCAGTACTTC
CSAREYTSGRYEQYF
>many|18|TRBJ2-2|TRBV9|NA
TGTGCCAGCAGCCATCAGGGGACAGCCAACCGGGGGACCGGGGAGCTGTTTTTT
CASSHQGTANRGTGELFF
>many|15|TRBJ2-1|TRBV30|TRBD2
TGTGCCTGGAGTCCTCCGCGGACTAGCGGCAATGAGCAGTTCTTC
CAWSPPRTSGNEQFF
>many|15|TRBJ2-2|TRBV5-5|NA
TGTGCCAGCAGTCGAATGACAGCGAACACCGGGGAGCTGTTTTTT
CASSRMTANTGELFF
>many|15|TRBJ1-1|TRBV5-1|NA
TGCGCCAGCAGCGGCCAGGCCCATAGGGGCACTGAAGCTTTCTTT
CASSGQAHRGTEAFF
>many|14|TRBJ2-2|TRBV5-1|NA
TGCGCCAGCAGCTGGAACTCGAACACGGGGGAGCTGTTTTTT
CASSWNSNTGELFF
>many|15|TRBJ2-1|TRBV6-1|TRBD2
TGTGCCAGCAGTGAAAGCGGGGACTGGTACAATGAGCAGTTCTTC
CASSESGDWYNEQFF
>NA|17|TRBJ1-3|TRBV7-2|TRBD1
TGTGCCAGCAGCCCCGGGCCGGGCAGGGGGCTGGGAAACACCATATATTTT
CASSPGPGRGLGNTIYF
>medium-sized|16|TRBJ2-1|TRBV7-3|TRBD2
TGTGCCAGCAGCGTATATAGCGGGAGCACCTACAATGAGCAGTTCTTC
CASSVYSGSTYNEQFF
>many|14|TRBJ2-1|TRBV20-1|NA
TGCAGTGCCATACACCGGAGCTCCTACAATGAGCAGTTCTTC
CSAIHRSSYNEQFF
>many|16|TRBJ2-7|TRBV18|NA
TGTGCCAGCTCACCTACCCCCGGAACGGGGCGTTACGAGCAGTACTTC
CASSPTPGTGRYEQYF
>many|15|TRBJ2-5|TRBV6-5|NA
TGTGCCAGCAGTTACTCCCCCAATAAGGAAGAGACCCAGTACTTC
CASSYSPNKEETQYF
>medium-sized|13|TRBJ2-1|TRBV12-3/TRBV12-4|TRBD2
TGTGCCAGCAGTATTTCCGGGACTAGGGAGCAGTTCTTC
CASSISGTREQFF
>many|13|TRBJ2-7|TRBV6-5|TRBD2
TGTGCCAGCAGTCCGGGGACTAGCGGGAGGGCGATTTTC
CASSPGTSGRAIF
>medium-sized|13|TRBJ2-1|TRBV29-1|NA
TGCAGCGTTGAAACGGGGGCGAGGAATGAGCAGTTCTTC
CSVETGARNEQFF
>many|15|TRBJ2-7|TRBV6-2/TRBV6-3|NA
TGTGCCAGCAGTTCAGGGACTTTAGAACCCAACGAGCAGTACTTC
CASSSGTLEPNEQYF
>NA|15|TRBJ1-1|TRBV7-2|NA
TGTGACAGCAAACTTATTGCGGGGACGGGCACTGAAGCTTTCTTT
CDSKLIAGTGTEAFF
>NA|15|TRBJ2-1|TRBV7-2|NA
TGTGCCAGCAGCAACGACGTAAGTTCCTACAATGAGCAGTTCTTC
CASSNDVSSYNEQFF
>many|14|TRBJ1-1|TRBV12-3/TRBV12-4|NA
TGTGCCAGCAGTCGGGCAGTGGGAGACACTGAAGCTTTCTTT
CASSRAVGDTEAFF
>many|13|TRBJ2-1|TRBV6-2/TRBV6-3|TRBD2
TGTGCCAGCAGTTACCCCCCTTCTAGCGGCGCATTCTTC
CASSYPPSSGAFF
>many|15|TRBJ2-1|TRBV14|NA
TGTGCCAGCAGCCAAGCCACTGGTGGGTGGAATGAGCAGTTCTTC
CASSQATGGWNEQFF